These T cell receptor beta chains were read from a single sample in a study of breast tumors, draining lymph nodes, adjacent tissues. TCRdb used MiXCR to reprocess the multiplex PCR reads, holding one entry per CDR3 protein. Here the sample spans about 13,000 distinct CDR3 sequences, 50% being singletons. Sequencing used tumor-adjacent breast tissue. The receptors were sampled from a female donor with breast cancer. Some clones in this sample may be carry-over from other donors' samples. The CDR3 runs from the conserved cysteine through the conserved F or W. A D gene is named only where the DNA matches it firmly. Some rows mark clone size as missing; the rest say once, few, many or name a class of expanded clone.

>TRBV30|NA|TRBJ2-7|many|13
TGTGCCGGCAGGGGGGAGAGCTCCTACGAGCAGTACTTC
CAGRGESSYEQYF
>TRBV4-2|NA|TRBJ2-7|large|14
TGTGCCAGCAGCCAGGGGTCCGAATGGGACGAGCAGTACTTC
CASSQGSEWDEQYF
>TRBV24-1|NA|TRBJ2-3|NA|17
TGTGCCACCAGTGCCCGTGGGCTACGGGGCAGCACAGATACGCAGTATTTT
CATSARGLRGSTDTQYF
>TRBV7-3|TRBD1|TRBJ2-7|once|14
TGTGCCAGCAGCCCACAGGGGGGCTCCTACGAGCAGTACTTC
CASSPQGGSYEQYF
>TRBV19|NA|TRBJ1-6|few|16
TGTGCCAGTAGTATAACCGCCGCCTCCTATAATTCACCCCTCCACTTT
CASSITAASYNSPLHF
>TRBV11-2|TRBD1|TRBJ1-2|NA|14
TGTGCCAGCATCCTGGGGACAGTCGGGAGTGGCTACACCTTC
CASILGTVGSGYTF
>TRBV9|NA|TRBJ2-3|NA|14
TGTGCCAGCACCCCCGTTGGTGGGGGAGAAACGGAATATTTT
CASTPVGGGETEYF
>TRBV6-5|TRBD1|TRBJ1-6|many|16
TGTGCCAGCAGTTCCGGGACAGGGGGCGCGTATTCACCCCTCCACTTT
CASSSGTGGAYSPLHF
>TRBV20-1|NA|TRBJ1-2|NA|12
TGCAGTGCACTACAGGGAGGCTATGGCTACACCTTC
CSALQGGYGYTF
>TRBV7-3|NA|TRBJ2-2|NA|13
TGTGCCAGCAGCCTTAGCAGCACCGGGGAGCTGTTTTTT
CASSLSSTGELFF
>TRBV4-3|TRBD2|TRBJ2-3|NA|15
TGCGCCAGCAGCCAAGTAGCGGGAGCAGGCGATACGCAGTATTTT
CASSQVAGAGDTQYF
>TRBV5-1|NA|TRBJ2-3|medium-sized|18
TGCGCCAGCAGCTTGACGGGGGTCCTCCACCCTAGCACAGATACGCAGTATTTT
CASSLTGVLHPSTDTQYF
>TRBV2|NA|TRBJ2-4|many|13
TGTGCCAGCATTTCCGTCACCAAAAACATTCAGTACTTC
CASISVTKNIQYF
>TRBV28|TRBD1|TRBJ1-4|NA|16
TGTGCCAGCAGTTTGGGGAACAGGGGGCGGGGGGAAAAACTGTTTTTT
CASSLGNRGRGEKLFF
>TRBV5-6|TRBD2|TRBJ2-3|NA|17
TGTGCCAGCAGTTCCTACGGACTAGCGGGGGCCACAGATACGCAGTATTTT
CASSSYGLAGATDTQYF
>TRBV3-1|NA|TRBJ2-5|many|13
TGTGCCAGCAGCCAAGCAACAGGTCGGGCCCAGTACTTC
CASSQATGRAQYF
>TRBV13|TRBD1|TRBJ2-7|medium-sized|17
TGTGCCAGCAGCTTAGGCGAAGGACAGGGGGCTTCCTACGAGCAGTACTTC
CASSLGEGQGASYEQYF
>TRBV25-1|NA|TRBJ1-2|NA|12
TGTGCCAGCAGTGCGGGGGACTATGGCTACACCTTC
CASSAGDYGYTF
>TRBV6-5|NA|TRBJ1-2|NA|14
TGTGCCAGCAATCCCCTGCGGGCGAACTATGGCTACACCTTC
CASNPLRANYGYTF
>TRBV29-1|NA|TRBJ1-2|NA|11
TGCAGCGTCTTGGAGGACTATGGCTACACCTTC
CSVLEDYGYTF
>TRBV20-1|NA|TRBJ2-1|once|16
TGCAGTGCTAGATCCCAGGGGGGGGAGTCCTACAATGAGCAGTTCTTC
CSARSQGGESYNEQFF
>TRBV4-2|NA|TRBJ1-4|NA|16
TGTGCCAGCAGCACGACGGAGGGGACGCATAATGAAAAACTGTTTTTT
CASSTTEGTHNEKLFF
>TRBV5-1|NA|TRBJ2-1|many|17
TGCGCCAGCAGCTTGGTTTGGGCTATCGGTACCTACAATGAGCAGTTCTTC
CASSLVWAIGTYNEQFF
>TRBV9|TRBD2|TRBJ2-1|NA|16
TGTGCCAGCAGCCCGAGCCTAGCGGGAGGAAGCAATGAGCAGTTCTTC
CASSPSLAGGSNEQFF
>TRBV10-2|NA|TRBJ2-3|NA|12
TGCGCCAGCAGTCATATTAAAGATACGCAGTATTTT
CASSHIKDTQYF
>TRBV30|TRBD2|TRBJ2-7|many|14
TGTGCCTGGAGCCCTGGACTAGCCCTCTACGAGCAGTACTTC
CAWSPGLALYEQYF
>TRBV5-1|TRBD2|TRBJ2-7|NA|18
TGCGCCAGCAGCTTGGGGGGGTCCCTAGCGGGAGGGCCCTACGAGCAGTACTTC
CASSLGGSLAGGPYEQYF
>TRBV25-1|NA|TRBJ2-5|medium-sized|11
TGTGCCAGCAGTTTCATCGAGACCCAGTACTTC
CASSFIETQYF
>TRBV20-1|TRBD1|TRBJ2-7|NA|13
TGCAGTGCCCGGGGACAGGGGAACCACGAGCAGTACTTC
CSARGQGNHEQYF
>TRBV12-3/TRBV12-4|NA|TRBJ1-5|many|14
TGTGCCAGCAGTTTGGGGCTTAGCAATCAGCCCCAGCATTTT
CASSLGLSNQPQHF
>TRBV18|NA|TRBJ1-1|few|11
TGTGCCAGCTCAGTAGAGGGGGAAGCTTTCTTT
CASSVEGEAFF
>TRBV29-1|NA|TRBJ2-5|many|11
TGCAGCTCTAGGGGAGGAGAGACCCAGTACTTC
CSSRGGETQYF
>TRBV24-1|TRBD1|TRBJ2-2|NA|15
TGTGCCACCAGTGAATTGGGACAGGGGAACGGGGAGCTGTTTTTT
CATSELGQGNGELFF
>TRBV12-3/TRBV12-4|TRBD1|TRBJ1-2|many|14
TGTGCCAGCAGTTTCCAGGGGGCATACTATGGCTACACCTTC
CASSFQGAYYGYTF
>TRBV2|NA|TRBJ1-2|few|13
TGTGCCAGCAGTGAACAGGGAGGCTATGGCTACACCTTC
CASSEQGGYGYTF
>TRBV19|TRBD1|TRBJ2-7|NA|14
TGTGCCAGTAGCACCCGGGACAGACCCTACGAGCAGTACTTC
CASSTRDRPYEQYF
>TRBV6-1|TRBD1|TRBJ2-7|NA|12
TGTGCCAGCAGCGAACAGGGGCACGAGCAGTACTTC
CASSEQGHEQYF
>TRBV9|TRBD2|TRBJ2-1|medium-sized|15
TGTGCCAGCAGCGCTAGCGGGATCTCCTACAATGAGCAGTTCTTC
CASSASGISYNEQFF
>TRBV7-8|TRBD2|TRBJ2-1|NA|14
TGTGCCAGCAGCTTAGGAGGGGAGGGGAATGAGCAGTTCTTC
CASSLGGEGNEQFF
>TRBV28|NA|TRBJ1-5|many|14
TGTGCCAGCAGTTTGGTATTGAGCAATCAGCCCCAGCATTTT
CASSLVLSNQPQHF
>TRBV7-3|TRBD2|TRBJ2-1|few|15
TGTGCCAGCAGCTTCGGCGGGAGGGCCCCCAATGAGCAGTTCTTC
CASSFGGRAPNEQFF
>TRBV29-1|NA|TRBJ2-2|NA|11
TGCAGCGTAACAGGGACCGGGGAGCTGTTTTTT
CSVTGTGELFF
>TRBV20-1|TRBD1|TRBJ1-2|medium-sized|13
TGCAGTGCTAGAGAGACAGGGGGCTATGGCTACACCTTC
CSARETGGYGYTF
>TRBV9|NA|TRBJ2-3|NA|16
TGTGCCAGCAGCCCGAGGAGGGGGGGGCGCACAGATACGCAGTATTTT
CASSPRRGGRTDTQYF
>TRBV20-1|NA|TRBJ2-7|NA|15
TGCAGTGCTAGAGATTCTAGCGTAGACCGTGGCGAGCAGTACTTC
CSARDSSVDRGEQYF
>TRBV3-1|NA|TRBJ1-1|NA|14
TGTGCCAGCAGCCCGGACCCCAAGAACACTGAAGCTTTCTTT
CASSPDPKNTEAFF
>TRBV5-1|TRBD1|TRBJ2-7|NA|13
TGCGCCAGCAGCGCCGGGACAGTTAATCAGCAGTACTTC
CASSAGTVNQQYF
>TRBV7-4|TRBD2|TRBJ2-7|few|13
TGTGCCAGCAGCGCGGGACTAGCGGGACGGCAGTACTTC
CASSAGLAGRQYF
>TRBV24-1|TRBD1|TRBJ2-1|NA|15
TGTGCCACCAGTGATCGGGACAGGGCCGACAATGGACAGGTCTTC
CATSDRDRADNGQVF